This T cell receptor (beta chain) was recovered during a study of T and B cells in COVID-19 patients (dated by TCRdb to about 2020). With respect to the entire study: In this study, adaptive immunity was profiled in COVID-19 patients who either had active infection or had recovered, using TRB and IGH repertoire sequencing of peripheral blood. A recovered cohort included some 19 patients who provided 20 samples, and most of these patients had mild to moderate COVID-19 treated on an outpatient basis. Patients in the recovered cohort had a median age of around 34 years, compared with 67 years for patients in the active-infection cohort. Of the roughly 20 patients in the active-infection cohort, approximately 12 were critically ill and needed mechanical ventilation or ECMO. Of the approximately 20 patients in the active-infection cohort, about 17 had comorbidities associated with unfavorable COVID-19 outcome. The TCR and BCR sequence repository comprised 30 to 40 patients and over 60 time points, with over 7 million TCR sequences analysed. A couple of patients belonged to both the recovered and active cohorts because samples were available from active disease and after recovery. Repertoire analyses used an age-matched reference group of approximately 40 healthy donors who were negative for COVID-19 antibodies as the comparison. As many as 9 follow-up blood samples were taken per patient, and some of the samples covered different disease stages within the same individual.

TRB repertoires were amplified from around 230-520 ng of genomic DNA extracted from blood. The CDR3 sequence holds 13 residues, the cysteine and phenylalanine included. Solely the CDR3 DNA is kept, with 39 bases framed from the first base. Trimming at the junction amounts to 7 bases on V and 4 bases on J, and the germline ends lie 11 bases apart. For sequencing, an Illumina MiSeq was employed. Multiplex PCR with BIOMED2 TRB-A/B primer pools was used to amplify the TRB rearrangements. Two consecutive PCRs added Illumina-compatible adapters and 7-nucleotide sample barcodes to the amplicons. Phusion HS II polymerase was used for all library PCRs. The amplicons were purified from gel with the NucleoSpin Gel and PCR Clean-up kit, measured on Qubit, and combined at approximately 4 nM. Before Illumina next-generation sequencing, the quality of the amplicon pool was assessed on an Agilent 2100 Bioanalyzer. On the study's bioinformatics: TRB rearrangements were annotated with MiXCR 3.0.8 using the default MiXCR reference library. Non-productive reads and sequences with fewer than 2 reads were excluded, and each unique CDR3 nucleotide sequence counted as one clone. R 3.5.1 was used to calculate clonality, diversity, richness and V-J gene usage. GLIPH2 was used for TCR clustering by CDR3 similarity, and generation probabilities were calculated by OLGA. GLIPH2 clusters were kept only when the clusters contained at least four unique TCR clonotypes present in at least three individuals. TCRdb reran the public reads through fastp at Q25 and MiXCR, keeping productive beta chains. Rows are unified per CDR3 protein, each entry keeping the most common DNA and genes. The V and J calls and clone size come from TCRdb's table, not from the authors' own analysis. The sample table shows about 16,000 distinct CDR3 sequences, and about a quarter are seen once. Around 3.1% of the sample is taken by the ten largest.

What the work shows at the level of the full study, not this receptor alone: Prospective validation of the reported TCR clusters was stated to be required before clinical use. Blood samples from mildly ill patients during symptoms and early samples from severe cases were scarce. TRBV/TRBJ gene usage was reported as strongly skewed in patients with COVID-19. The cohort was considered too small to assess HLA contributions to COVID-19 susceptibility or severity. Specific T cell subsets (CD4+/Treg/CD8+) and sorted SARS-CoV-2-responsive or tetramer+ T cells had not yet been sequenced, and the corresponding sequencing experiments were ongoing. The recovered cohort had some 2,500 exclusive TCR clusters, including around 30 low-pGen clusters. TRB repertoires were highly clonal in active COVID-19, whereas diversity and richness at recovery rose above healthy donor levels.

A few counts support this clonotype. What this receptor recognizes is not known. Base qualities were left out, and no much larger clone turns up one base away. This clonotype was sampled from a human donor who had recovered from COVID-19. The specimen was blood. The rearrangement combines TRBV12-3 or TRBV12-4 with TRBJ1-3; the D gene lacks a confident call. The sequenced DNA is TGTGCCAGCAACCCGGGCGGGGGAAACACCATATATTTT. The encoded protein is CASNPGGGNTIYF.